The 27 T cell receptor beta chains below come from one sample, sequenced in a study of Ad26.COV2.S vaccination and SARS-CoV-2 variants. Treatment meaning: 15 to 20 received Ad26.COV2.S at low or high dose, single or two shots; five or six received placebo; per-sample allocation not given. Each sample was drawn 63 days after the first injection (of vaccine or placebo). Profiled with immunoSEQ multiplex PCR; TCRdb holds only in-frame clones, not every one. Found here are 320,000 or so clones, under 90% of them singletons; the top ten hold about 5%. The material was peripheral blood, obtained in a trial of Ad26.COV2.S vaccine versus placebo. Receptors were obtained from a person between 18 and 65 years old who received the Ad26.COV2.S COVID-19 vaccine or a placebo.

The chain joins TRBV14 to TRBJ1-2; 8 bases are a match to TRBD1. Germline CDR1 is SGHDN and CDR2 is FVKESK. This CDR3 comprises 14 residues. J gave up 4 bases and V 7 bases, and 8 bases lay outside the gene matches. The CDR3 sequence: CASTRTGKGYGYTF. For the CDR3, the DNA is TGTGCCAGCACCCGGACAGGGAAAGGCTATGGCTACACCTTC.

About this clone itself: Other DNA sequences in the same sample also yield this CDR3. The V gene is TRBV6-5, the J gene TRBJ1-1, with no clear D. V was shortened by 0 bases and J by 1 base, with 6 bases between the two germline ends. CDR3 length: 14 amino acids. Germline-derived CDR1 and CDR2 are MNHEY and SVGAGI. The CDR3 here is CASSYSRQNTEAFF. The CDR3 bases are TGTGCCAGCAGTTACTCGAGACAGAACACTGAAGCTTTCTTT.

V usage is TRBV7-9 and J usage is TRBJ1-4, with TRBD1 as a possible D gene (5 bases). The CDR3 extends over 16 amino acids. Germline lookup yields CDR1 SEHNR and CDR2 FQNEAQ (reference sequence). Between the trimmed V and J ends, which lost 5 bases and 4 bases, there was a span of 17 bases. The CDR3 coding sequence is TGTGCCAGCAGCAAACCAGGAACAGGCCGTAATGAAAAACTGTTTTTT. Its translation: CASSKPGTGRNEKLFF.

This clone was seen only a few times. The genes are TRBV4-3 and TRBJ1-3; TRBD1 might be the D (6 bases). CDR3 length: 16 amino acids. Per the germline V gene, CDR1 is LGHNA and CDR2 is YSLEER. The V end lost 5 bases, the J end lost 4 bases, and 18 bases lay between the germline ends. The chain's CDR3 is CASSDGQIKVGNTIYF. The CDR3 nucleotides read TGCGCCAGCAGCGATGGACAGATCAAAGTGGGAAACACCATATATTTT.

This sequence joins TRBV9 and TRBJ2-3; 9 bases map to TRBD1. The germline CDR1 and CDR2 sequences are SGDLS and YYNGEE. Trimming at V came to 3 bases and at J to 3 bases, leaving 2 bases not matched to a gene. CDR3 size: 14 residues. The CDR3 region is CASSAGQGTDTQYF. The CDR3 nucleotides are TGTGCCAGCAGCGCAGGACAGGGGACAGATACGCAGTATTTT.

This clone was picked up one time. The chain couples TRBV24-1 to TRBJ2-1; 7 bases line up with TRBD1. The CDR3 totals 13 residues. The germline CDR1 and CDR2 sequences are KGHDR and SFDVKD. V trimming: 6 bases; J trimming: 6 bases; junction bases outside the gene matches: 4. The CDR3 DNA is TGTGCCACCAGTCCCTACAGGGGCAATGAGCAGTTCTTC. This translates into CATSPYRGNEQFF.

The CDR3 sequence is CASSLGSSGNEQFF. The CDR3 nucleotides are TGTGCCAGCAGCTTGGGTAGTAGCGGCAATGAGCAGTTCTTC. The chain couples TRBV5-6 to TRBJ2-1, with a possible D match to TRBD2 (6 bases). Germline V CDR1 and CDR2: SGHDT, YYEEEE. The CDR3 is 14 amino acids. Trimming took 0 bases from V and 6 from J, leaving 10 bases between them.

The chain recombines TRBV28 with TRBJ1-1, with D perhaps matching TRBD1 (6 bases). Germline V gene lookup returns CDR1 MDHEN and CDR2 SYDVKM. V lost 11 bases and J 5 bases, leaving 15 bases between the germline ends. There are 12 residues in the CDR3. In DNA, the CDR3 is TGTGCCCACCACAGGGTAGCAACTGAAGCTTTCTTT. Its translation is CAHHRVATEAFF.

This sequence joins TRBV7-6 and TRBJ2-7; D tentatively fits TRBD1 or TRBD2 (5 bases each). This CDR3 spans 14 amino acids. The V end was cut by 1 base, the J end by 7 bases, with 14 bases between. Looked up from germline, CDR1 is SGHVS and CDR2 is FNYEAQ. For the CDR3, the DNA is TGTGCCAGCAGCTTAGGGGACGGCAGTTGGGAGCAGTACTTC. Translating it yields CASSLGDGSWEQYF.

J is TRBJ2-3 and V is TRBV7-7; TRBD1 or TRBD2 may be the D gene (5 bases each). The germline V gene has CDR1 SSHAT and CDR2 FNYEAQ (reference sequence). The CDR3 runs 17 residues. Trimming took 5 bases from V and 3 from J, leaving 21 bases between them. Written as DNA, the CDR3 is TGTGCCAGCAGCCCGGGTGGGTTTTTCGGGGCAACAGATACGCAGTATTTT. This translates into CASSPGGFFGATDTQYF.

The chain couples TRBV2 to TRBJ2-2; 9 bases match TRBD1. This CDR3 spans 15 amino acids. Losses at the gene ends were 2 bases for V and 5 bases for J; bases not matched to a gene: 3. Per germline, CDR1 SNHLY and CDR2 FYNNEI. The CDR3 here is CASSETGGGTGELFF. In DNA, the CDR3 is TGTGCCAGCAGTGAAACAGGGGGCGGAACCGGGGAGCTGTTTTTT.

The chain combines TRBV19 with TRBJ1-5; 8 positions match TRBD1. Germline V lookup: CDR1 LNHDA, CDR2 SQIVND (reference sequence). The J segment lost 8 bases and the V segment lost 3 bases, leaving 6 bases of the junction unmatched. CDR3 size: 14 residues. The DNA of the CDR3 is TGTGCCAGTAGTATGCCGTCGGACAGGGAGCCCCAGCATTTT. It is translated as CASSMPSDREPQHF.

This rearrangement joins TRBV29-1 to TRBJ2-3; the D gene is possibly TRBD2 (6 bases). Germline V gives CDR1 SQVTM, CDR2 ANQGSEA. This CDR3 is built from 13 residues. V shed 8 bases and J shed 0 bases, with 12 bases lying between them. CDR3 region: CSLGGRSTDTQYF. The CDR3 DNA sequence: TGCAGCCTAGGAGGGAGAAGCACAGATACGCAGTATTTT.

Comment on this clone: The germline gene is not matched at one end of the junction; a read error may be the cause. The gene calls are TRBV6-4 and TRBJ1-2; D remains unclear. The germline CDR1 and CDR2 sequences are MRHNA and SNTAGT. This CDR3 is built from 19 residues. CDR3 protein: CASTDVAPASLAAWAGYTF. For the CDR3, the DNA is TGTGCCAGCACTGACGTGGCCCCTGCGTCCTTGGCAGCTTGGGCTGGCTACACCTTC.

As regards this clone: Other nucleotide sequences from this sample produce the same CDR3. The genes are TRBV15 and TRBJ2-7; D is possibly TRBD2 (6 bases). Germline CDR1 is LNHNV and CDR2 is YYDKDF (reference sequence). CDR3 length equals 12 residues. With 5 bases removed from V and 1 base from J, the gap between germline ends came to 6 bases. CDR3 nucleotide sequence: TGTGCCACCAGCCGGGGGTCCTACGAGCAGTACTTC. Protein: CATSRGSYEQYF. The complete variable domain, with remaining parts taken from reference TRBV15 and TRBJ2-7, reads DAMVIQNPRYQVTQFGKPVTLSCSQTLNHNVMYWYQQKSSQAPKLLFHYYDKDFNNEADTPDNFQSRRPNTSFCFLDIRSPGLGDTAMYLCATSRGSYEQYFGPGTRLTVT.

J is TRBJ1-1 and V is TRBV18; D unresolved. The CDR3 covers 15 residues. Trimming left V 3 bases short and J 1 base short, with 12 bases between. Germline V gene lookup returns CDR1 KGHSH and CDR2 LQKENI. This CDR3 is CASSPRASRNTEAFF. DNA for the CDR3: TGTGCCAGCTCACCCCGGGCCTCACGGAACACTGAAGCTTTCTTT.

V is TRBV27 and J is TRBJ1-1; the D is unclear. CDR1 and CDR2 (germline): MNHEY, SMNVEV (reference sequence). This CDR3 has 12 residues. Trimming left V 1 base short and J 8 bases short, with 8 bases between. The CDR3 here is CASSLYGREAFF. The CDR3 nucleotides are TGTGCCAGCAGTTTATACGGCCGAGAAGCTTTCTTT.

Written as DNA, the CDR3 is TGTGCCAGCAGAGGGGGGGTCGGGGTTAGGATTGAAGCTTTCTTT. It yields the protein CASRGGVGVRIEAFF. J is TRBJ1-1 and V is TRBV6-5; tentatively, D is TRBD1 (6 bases). The length of the CDR3 is 15 residues. Trimming removed 6 bases at V and 7 bases at J, with 21 bases between. Germline V CDR1 and CDR2: MNHEY, SVGAGI.

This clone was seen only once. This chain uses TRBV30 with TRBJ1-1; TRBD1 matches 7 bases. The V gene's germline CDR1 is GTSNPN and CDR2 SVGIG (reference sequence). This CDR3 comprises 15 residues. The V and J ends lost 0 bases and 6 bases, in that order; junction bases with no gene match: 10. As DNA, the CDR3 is TGTGCCTGGAGTGTTATTGACAGGGACGGGCCTGAAGCTTTCTTT. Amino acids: CAWSVIDRDGPEAFF. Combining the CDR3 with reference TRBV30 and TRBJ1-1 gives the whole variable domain SQTIHQWPATLVQPVGSPLSLECTVEGTSNPNLYWYRQAAGRGLQLLFYSVGIGQISSEVPQNLSASRPQDRQFILSSKKLLLSDSGFYLCAWSVIDRDGPEAFFGQGTRLTVV.

DNA of the CDR3: TGTGCCACCAGTGTGGGGAGGCACTATGGCTACACCTTC. It encodes CATSVGRHYGYTF. The chain uses TRBV24-1 and TRBJ1-2; no clear D gene. The V and J ends lost 5 bases and 3 bases respectively, with 9 bases between them. The CDR3 is 13 amino acids. The germline V gene has CDR1 KGHDR and CDR2 SFDVKD.

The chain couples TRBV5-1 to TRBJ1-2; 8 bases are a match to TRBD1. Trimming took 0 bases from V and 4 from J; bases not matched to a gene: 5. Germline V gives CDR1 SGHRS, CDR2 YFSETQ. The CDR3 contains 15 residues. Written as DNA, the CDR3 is TGCGCCAGCAGCTTGGAGACAGGGGTGGGCTATGGCTACACCTTC. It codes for CASSLETGVGYGYTF.

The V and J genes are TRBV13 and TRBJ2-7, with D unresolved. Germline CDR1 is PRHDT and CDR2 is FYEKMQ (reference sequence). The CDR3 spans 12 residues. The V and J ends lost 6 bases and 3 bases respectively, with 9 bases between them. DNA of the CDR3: TGTGCCAGCAGATTCCAGGACTACGAGCAGTACTTC. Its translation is CASRFQDYEQYF.

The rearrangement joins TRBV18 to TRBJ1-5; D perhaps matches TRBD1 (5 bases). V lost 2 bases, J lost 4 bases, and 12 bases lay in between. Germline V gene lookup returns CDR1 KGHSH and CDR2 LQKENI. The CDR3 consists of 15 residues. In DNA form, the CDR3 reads TGTGCCAGCTCACCAGGGGGAAATTGGAATCAGCCCCAGCATTTT. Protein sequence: CASSPGGNWNQPQHF.

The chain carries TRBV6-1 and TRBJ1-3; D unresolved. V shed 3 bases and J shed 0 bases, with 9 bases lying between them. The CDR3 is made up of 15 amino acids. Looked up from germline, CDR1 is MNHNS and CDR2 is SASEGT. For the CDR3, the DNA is TGTGCCAGCAGTGACGGACGCATCTCTGGAAACACCATATATTTT. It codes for CASSDGRISGNTIYF.

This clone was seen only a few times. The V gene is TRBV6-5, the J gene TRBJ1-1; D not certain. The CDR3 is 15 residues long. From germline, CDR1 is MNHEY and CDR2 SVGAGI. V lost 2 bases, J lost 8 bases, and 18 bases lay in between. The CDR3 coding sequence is TGTGCCAGCAGTTACCTCGGACCCATGAACCGAGAAGCTTTCTTT. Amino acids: CASSYLGPMNREAFF.

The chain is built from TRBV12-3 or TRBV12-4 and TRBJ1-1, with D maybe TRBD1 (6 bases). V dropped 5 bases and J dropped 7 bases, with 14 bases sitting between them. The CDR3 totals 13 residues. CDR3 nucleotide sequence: TGTGCCAGCAGTCCGGGGGGGCCGGGTGAAGCTTTCTTT. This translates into CASSPGGPGEAFF.

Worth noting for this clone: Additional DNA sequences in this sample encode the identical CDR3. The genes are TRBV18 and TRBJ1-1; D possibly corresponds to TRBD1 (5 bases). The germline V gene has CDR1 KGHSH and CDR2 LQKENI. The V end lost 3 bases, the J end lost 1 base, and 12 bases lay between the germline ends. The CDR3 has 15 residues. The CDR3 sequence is CASSPLGRGNTEAFF. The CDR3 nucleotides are TGTGCCAGCTCACCTCTAGGGAGGGGGAACACTGAAGCTTTCTTT. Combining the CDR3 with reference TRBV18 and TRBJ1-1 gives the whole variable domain NAGVMQNPRHLVRRRGQEARLRCSPMKGHSHVYWYRQLPEEGLKFMVYLQKENIIDESGMPKERFSAEFPKEGPSILRIQQVVRGDSAAYFCASSPLGRGNTEAFFGQGTRLTVV.